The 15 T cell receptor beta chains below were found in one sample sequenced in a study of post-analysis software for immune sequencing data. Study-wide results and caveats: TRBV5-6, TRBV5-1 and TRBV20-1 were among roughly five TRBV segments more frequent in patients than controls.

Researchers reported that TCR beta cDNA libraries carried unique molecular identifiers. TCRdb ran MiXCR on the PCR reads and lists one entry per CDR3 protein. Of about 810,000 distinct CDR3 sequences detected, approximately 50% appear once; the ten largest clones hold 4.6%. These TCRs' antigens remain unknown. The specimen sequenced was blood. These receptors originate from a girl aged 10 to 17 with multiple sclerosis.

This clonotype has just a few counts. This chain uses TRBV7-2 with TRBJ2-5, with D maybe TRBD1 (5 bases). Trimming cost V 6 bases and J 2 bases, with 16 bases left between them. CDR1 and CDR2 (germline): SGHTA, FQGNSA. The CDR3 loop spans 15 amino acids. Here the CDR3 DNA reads TGTGCCAGCAGTACGAACAGGAACTTTCAAGAGACCCAGTACTTC. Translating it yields CASSTNRNFQETQYF.

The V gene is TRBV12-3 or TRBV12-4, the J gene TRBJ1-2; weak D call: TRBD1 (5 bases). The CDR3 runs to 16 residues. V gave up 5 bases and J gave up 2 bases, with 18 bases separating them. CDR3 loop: CASSPDRQYSNYGYTF. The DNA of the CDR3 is TGTGCCAGCAGTCCTGACCGACAGTACTCCAACTATGGCTACACCTTC.

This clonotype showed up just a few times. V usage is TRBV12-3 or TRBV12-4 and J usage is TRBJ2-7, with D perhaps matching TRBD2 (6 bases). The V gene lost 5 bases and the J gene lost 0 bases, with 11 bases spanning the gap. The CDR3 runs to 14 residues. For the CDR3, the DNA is TGTGCCAGCAGTAGGGACTTCAGCTCCTACGAGCAGTACTTC. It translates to CASSRDFSSYEQYF.

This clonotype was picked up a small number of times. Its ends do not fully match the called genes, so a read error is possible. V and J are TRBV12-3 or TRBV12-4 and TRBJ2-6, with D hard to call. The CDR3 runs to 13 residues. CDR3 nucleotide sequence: TGTGCCGGCAGTGTCTCTGGGGCCAACGTCCTGACTTTC. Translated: CAGSVSGANVLTF.

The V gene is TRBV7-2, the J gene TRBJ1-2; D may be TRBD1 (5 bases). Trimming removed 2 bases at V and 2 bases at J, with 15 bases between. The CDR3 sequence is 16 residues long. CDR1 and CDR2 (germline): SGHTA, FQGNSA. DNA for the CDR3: TGTGCCAGCAGCTTACGATCCCCGGGACGAAACTATGGCTACACCTTC. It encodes CASSLRSPGRNYGYTF.

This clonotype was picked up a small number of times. CDR3 sequence: CASSLGTRTDTQYF. The CDR3 nucleotides read TGCGCCAGCAGCCTCGGGACCCGCACAGATACGCAGTATTTT. The chain joins TRBV5-1 to TRBJ2-3, with D perhaps assigned TRBD1 or TRBD2 (5 bases each). The CDR3 runs 14 residues. The ends were cut back, 4 bases at V and 1 base at J, with 10 bases in the middle. Germline-derived CDR1 and CDR2 are SGHRS and YFSETQ.

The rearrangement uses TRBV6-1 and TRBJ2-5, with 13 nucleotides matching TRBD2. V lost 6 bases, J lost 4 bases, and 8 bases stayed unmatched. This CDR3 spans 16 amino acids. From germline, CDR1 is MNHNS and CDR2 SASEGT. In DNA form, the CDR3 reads TGTGCCAGCAGCCCGGACCGGACTAGCGGGAGAGAGACCCAGTACTTC. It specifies CASSPDRTSGRETQYF.

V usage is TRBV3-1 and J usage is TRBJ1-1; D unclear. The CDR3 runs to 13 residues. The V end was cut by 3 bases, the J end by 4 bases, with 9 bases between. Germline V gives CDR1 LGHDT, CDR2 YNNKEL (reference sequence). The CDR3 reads CASSQRAATEAFF. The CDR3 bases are TGTGCCAGCAGCCAGAGGGCTGCCACTGAAGCTTTCTTT.

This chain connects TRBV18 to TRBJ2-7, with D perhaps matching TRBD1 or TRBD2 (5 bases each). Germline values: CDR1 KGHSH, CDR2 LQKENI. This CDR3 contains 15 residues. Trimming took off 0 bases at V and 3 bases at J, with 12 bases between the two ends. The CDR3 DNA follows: TGTGCCAGCTCACCACCGGGACCGGGGATCTACGAGCAGTACTTC. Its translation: CASSPPGPGIYEQYF.

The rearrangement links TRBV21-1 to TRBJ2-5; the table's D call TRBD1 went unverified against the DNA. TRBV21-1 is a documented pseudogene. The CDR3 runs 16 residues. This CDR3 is CASSPEGGGGFGTQYF. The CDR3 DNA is TGTGCCAGCAGCCCGGAGGGGGGAGGAGGATTTGGGACCCAGTACTTC.

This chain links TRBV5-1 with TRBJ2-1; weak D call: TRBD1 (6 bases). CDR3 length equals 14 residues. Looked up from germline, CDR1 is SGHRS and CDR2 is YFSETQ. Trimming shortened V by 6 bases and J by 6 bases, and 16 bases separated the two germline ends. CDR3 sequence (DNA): TGCGCCAGCACGGAAACAGGGCCAGTCAATGAGCAGTTCTTC. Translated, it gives CASTETGPVNEQFF.

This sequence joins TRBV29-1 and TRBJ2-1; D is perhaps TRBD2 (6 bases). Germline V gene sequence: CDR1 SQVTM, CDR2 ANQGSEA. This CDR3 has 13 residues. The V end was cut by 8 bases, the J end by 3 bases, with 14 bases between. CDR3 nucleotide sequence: TGCAGCTCCTCTAGCGTGGTCTACAATGAGCAGTTCTTC. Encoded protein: CSSSSVVYNEQFF.

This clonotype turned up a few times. The CDR3 coding sequence is TGTGCCAGCAGCGATACTAGCGGGAGCTACGAGCAGTACTTC. Translated, it gives CASSDTSGSYEQYF. The V and J genes are TRBV6-1 and TRBJ2-7, with 11 positions matching TRBD2. The V gene's germline CDR1 is MNHNS and CDR2 SASEGT. The CDR3 has 14 amino acids. After removal of 6 bases from V and 3 bases from J, the junction contained 4 bases not matched to a gene.

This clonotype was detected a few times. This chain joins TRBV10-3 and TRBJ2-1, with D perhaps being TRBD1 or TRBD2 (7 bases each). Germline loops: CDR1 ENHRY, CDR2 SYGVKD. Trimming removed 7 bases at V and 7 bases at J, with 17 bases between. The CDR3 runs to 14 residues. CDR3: CAIMPRQGGNEQFF. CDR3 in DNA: TGTGCCATCATGCCTAGACAGGGAGGGAATGAGCAGTTCTTC.

CDR3 nucleotide sequence: TGTGCCTGGAGCTGGGGGACAGGCGGTTCAAACATTCAGTACTTC. It specifies CAWSWGTGGSNIQYF. The chain has TRBV30 and TRBJ2-4; 8 nucleotides line up with TRBD1. The germline gives CDR1 GTSNPN, CDR2 SVGIG (reference sequence). The V and J ends lost 3 bases and 6 bases, in that order; junction bases with no gene match: 10. The CDR3 runs 15 residues.